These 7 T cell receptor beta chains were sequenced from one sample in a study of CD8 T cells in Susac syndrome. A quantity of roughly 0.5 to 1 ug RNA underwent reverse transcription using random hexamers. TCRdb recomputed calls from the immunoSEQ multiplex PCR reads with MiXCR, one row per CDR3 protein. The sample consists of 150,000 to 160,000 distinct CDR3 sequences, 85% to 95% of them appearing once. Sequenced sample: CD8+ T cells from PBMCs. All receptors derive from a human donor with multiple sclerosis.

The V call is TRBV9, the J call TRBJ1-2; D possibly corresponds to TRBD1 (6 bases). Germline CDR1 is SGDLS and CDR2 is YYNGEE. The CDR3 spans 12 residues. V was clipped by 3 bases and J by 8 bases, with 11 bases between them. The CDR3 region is CASSGTEDGYTF. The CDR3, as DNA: TGTGCCAGCAGCGGGACAGAGGACGGCTACACCTTC.

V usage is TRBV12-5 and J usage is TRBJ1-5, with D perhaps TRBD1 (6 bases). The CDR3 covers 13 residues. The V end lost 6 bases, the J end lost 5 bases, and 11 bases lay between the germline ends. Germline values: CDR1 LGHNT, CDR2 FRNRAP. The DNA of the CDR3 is TGTGCTAGTGGCACGGGACATGATCAGCCCCAGCATTTT. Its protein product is CASGTGHDQPQHF.

The chain's CDR3 is CAWSAAGVDTQYF. The DNA of the CDR3 is TGTGCCTGGAGTGCGGCGGGGGTGGATACGCAGTATTTT. J is TRBJ2-3 and V is TRBV30; 7 nucleotides match TRBD2. The CDR3 extends over 13 amino acids. Germline lookup yields CDR1 GTSNPN and CDR2 SVGIG (reference sequence). The V gene end was trimmed by 1 base and the J gene end by 6 bases; junction bases not matched to a gene: 4.

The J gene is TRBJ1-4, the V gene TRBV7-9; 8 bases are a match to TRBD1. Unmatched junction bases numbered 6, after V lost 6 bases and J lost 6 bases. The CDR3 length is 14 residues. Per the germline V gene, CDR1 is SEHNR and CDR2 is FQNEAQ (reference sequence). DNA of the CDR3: TGTGCCAGCAGGGACAGGGAACGCGATGAAAAACTGTTTTTT. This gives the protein CASRDRERDEKLFF.

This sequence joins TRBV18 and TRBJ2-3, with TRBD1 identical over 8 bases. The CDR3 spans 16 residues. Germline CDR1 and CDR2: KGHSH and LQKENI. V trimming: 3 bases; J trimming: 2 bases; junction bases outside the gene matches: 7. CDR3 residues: CASSPNRGDFTDTQYF. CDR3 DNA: TGTGCCAGCTCACCGAACAGGGGGGATTTCACAGATACGCAGTATTTT.

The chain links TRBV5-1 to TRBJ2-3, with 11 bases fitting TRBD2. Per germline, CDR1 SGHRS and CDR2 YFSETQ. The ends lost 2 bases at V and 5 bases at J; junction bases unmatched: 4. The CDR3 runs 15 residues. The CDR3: CASSFSGGAVDTQYF. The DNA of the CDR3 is TGCGCCAGCAGCTTTAGCGGGGGGGCCGTAGATACGCAGTATTTT.

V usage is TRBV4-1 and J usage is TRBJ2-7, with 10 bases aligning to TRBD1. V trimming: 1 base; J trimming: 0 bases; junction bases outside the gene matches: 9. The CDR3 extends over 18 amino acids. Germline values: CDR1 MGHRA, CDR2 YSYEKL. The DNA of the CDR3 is TGCGCCAGCAGCCAAGGCGGTGGGACAGGGGCGGACTCCTACGAGCAGTACTTC. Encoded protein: CASSQGGGTGADSYEQYF.